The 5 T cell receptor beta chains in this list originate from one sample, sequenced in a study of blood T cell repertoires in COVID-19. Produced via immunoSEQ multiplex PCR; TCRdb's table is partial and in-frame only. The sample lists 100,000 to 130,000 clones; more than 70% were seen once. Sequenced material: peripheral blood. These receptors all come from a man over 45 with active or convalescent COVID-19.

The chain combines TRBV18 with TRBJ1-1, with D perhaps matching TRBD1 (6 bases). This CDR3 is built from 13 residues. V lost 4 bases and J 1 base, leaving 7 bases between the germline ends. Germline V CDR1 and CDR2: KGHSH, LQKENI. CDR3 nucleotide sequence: TGTGCCAGCTCACAGGGGGAGAACACTGAAGCTTTCTTT. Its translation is CASSQGENTEAFF. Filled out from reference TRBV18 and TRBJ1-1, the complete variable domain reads NAGVMQNPRHLVRRRGQEARLRCSPMKGHSHVYWYRQLPEEGLKFMVYLQKENIIDESGMPKERFSAEFPKEGPSILRIQQVVRGDSAAYFCASSQGENTEAFFGQGTRLTVV.

The chain's CDR3 is CASSAPSRGRIDEKLFF. In DNA, the CDR3 is TGTGCCAGCAGCGCCCCTTCCAGGGGGCGGATAGATGAAAAACTGTTTTTT. The chain links TRBV5-5 to TRBJ1-4, with 8 bases fitting TRBD1. This CDR3 region has 17 residues. Germline values: CDR1 SGHKS, CDR2 YYEKEE (reference sequence). V lost 4 bases to trimming and J lost 6 bases; unmatched junction nucleotides: 14.

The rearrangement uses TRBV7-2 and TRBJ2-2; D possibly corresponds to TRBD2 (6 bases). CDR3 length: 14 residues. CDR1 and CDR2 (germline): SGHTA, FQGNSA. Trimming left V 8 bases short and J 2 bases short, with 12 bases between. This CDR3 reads CASLEGTNTGELFF. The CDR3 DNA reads TGTGCCAGCTTGGAGGGAACAAACACCGGGGAGCTGTTTTTT.

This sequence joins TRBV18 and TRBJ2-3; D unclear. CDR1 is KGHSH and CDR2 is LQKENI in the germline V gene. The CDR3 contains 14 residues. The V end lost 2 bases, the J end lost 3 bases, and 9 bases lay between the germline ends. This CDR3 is CASSPSSRTDTQYF. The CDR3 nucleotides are TGTGCCAGCTCACCATCCTCGCGGACAGATACGCAGTATTTT.

In DNA, the CDR3 is TGTGCCAGCAGTTCGGGCGGGGGACGGTTTGGGGAGACCCAGTACTTC. This sequence encodes CASSSGGGRFGETQYF. This chain uses TRBV6-5 with TRBJ2-5; 7 nucleotides align to TRBD2. The CDR3 runs to 16 residues. Germline CDR1 MNHEY, CDR2 SVGAGI. V shed 4 bases, J shed 5 bases, and the junction held 13 bases outside the gene matches.